Here is one T cell receptor beta chain with its context. This specimen comes from a study of neoadjuvant anti-PD-1 for oral cavity cancer. Background on the study: Patients mostly received three to four biweekly nivolumab doses at 3 mg/kg before surgery.

Using immunoSEQ multiplex PCR, the repertoire was profiled, and TCRdb retains in-frame clones only, with some absent. The data contain 15,000 to 20,000 clones, 67% of them singletons. The sequences come from PBMCs, collected before nivolumab (anti-PD-1) treatment. This TCR came from a person between 35 and 79 years old with oral cavity squamous cell carcinoma.

The CDR3: CASSEVNTDTQYF. In DNA form, the CDR3 reads TGCGCCAGCAGTGAGGTCAACACAGATACGCAGTATTTT. The chain carries TRBV10-2 and TRBJ2-3, with no clear D. The CDR3 is 13 amino acids. V shed 2 bases and J shed 2 bases, with 5 bases lying between them. Germline lookup yields CDR1 WSHSY and CDR2 SAAADI.